The 3 T cell receptor beta chains reported below all come from one sample, sequenced in a study of shared clonotypes between healthy human individuals (TCRdb year 2020). Receptors were amplified or captured by the immunoSEQ multiplex PCR assay. Held by TCRdb, this immuneACCESS table contains in-frame sequences only and omits some clones. Under half of the omission traces to an unresolved V gene where checked; the cause of the rest is unknown. The sample records over a million clones, 96% of which are singletons. The top ten constitute about 1.2% of the sample. Input material: naive CD4+ T cells sorted from blood. Taken with the paper, the label for cell subset or site translates to: CD45RA+ positively selected. These receptors all stem from a man aged 25 to 40 in good health.

V is TRBV4-3 and J is TRBJ2-7; TRBD2 matches at 11 bases. This CDR3 spans 21 amino acids. The germline CDR1 and CDR2 sequences are LGHNA and YSLEER. Germline trimming cut 3 bases from V and 2 bases from J; bases unmatched to any gene: 21. The CDR3 coding sequence is TGCGCCAGCAGCCACCGCCCTCCACGATCCGGGACTAGCGGCCACCCCTACGAGCAGTACTTC. This encodes CASSHRPPRSGTSGHPYEQYF.

This clone was seen a single time. The V and J genes are TRBV5-1 and TRBJ1-2; 11 bases fit TRBD1. The CDR3 totals 16 residues. Losses at the gene ends were 3 bases for V and 3 bases for J; bases not matched to a gene: 7. The V gene's germline CDR1 is SGHRS and CDR2 YFSETQ. CDR3 coding DNA: TGCGCCAGCAGCTGGGACAGGGGGGTTGATCACTATGGCTACACCTTC. It codes for CASSWDRGVDHYGYTF.

This chain links TRBV18 with TRBJ2-7; 7 positions agree with TRBD1. The CDR3 extends over 16 amino acids. Germline CDR1 KGHSH, CDR2 LQKENI. V lost 2 bases and J lost 3; bases outside the gene matches: 10. CDR3 loop: CASSPAWGRQGYEQYF. The CDR3 DNA sequence: TGTGCCAGCTCACCAGCCTGGGGAAGACAGGGCTACGAGCAGTACTTC.